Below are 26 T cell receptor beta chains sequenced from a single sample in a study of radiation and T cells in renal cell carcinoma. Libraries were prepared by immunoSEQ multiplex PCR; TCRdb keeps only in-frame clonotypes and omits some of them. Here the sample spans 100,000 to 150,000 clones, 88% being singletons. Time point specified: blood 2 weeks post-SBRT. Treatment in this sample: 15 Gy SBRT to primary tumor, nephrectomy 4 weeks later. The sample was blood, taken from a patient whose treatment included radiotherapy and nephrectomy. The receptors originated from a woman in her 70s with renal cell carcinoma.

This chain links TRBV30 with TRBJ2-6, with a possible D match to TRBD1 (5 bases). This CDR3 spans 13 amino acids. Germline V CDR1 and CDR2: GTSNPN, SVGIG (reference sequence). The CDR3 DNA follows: TGTGCGACAGCCCGCTCTGGGGCCAACGTCCTGACTTTC. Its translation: CATARSGANVLTF.

CDR3 region: CASCQGKVTNEKLFF. The CDR3 DNA reads as TGTGCCAGCTGCCAGGGAAAGGTGACTAATGAAAAACTGTTTTTT. V gene TRBV6-5 combines with J gene TRBJ1-4; D possibly corresponds to TRBD1 (5 bases). Germline V CDR1 and CDR2: MNHEY, SVGAGI. There are 15 residues in the CDR3. V lost 8 bases and J 2 bases, leaving 15 bases between the germline ends.

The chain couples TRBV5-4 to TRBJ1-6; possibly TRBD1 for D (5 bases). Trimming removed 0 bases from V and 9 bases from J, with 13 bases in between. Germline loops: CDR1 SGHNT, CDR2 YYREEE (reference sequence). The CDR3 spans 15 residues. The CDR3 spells CASSLGGQGRSPLHF. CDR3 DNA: TGTGCCAGCAGCTTGGGCGGGCAGGGACGTTCACCCCTCCACTTT.

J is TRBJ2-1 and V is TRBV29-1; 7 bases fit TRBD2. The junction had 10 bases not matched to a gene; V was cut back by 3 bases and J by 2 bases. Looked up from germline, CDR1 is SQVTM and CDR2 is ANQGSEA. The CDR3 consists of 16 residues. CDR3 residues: CSVDLTGLAAYNEQFF. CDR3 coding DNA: TGCAGCGTTGACCTTACGGGGCTAGCGGCCTACAATGAGCAGTTCTTC.

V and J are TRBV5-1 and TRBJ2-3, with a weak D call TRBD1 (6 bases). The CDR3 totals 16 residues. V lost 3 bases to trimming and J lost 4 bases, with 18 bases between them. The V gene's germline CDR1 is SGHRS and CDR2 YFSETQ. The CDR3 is CASSSDLGAGPDTQYF. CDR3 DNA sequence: TGCGCCAGCAGCTCGGATCTGGGGGCAGGTCCAGATACGCAGTATTTT.

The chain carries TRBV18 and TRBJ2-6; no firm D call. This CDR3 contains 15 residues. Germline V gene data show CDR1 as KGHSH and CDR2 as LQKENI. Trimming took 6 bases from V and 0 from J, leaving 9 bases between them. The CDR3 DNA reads TGTGCCAGCTCGCCGCGGTCCTCTGGGGCCAACGTCCTGACTTTC. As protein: CASSPRSSGANVLTF.

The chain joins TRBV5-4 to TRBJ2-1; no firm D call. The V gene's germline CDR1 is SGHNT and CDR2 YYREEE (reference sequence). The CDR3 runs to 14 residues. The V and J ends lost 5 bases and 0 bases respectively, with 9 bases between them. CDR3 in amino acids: CASSTRSSYNEQFF. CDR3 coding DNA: TGTGCCAGCAGTACGAGGAGCTCCTACAATGAGCAGTTCTTC.

CDR3 DNA: TGCGCCAGCAGCTTGGAGGGTGGGGGAAAGGCTGAAGCTTTCTTT. Amino acid sequence: CASSLEGGGKAEAFF. The chain combines TRBV5-1 with TRBJ1-1; D is possibly TRBD1 (5 bases). The CDR3 has 15 residues. The V end was cut by 0 bases, the J end by 6 bases, with 15 bases between. Germline V gene data show CDR1 as SGHRS and CDR2 as YFSETQ. Full variable domain (outside the CDR3, taken from reference TRBV5-1 and TRBJ1-1): KAGVTQTPRYLIKTRGQQVTLSCSPISGHRSVSWYQQTPGQGLQFLFEYFSETQRNKGNFPGRFSGRQFSNSRSEMNVSTLELGDSALYLCASSLEGGGKAEAFFGQGTRLTVV.

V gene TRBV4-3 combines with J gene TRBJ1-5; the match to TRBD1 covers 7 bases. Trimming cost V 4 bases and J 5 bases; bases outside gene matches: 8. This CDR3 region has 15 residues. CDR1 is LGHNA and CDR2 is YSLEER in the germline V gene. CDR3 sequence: CASSPTTGAHQPQHF. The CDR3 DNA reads TGCGCCAGCAGCCCAACTACAGGGGCCCATCAGCCCCAGCATTTT.

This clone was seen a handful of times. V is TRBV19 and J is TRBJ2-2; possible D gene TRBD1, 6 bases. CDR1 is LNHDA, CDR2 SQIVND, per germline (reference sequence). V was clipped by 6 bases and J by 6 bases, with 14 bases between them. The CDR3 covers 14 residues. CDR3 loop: CASSPDSSPGELFF. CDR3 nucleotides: TGTGCCAGTAGCCCGGACAGCTCGCCCGGGGAGCTGTTTTTT.

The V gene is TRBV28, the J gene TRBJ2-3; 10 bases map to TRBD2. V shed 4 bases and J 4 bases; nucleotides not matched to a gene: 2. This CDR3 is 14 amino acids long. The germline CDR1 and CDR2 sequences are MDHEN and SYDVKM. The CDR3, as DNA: TGTGCCAGCAGTTCCCTAGCGGGGGCAGATACGCAGTATTTT. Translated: CASSSLAGADTQYF.

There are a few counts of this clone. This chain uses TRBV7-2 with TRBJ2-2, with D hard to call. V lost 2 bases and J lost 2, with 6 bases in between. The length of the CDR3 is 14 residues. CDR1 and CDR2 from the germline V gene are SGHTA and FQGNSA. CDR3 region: CASSLSGNTGELFF. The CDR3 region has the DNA TGTGCCAGCAGCTTAAGTGGCAACACCGGGGAGCTGTTTTTT.

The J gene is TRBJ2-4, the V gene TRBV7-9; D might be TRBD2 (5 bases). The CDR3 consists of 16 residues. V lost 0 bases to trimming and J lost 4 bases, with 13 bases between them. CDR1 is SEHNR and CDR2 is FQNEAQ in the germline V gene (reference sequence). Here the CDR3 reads CASSLADSSRKNIQYF. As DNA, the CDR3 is TGTGCCAGCAGCTTAGCCGACTCTAGCAGGAAAAACATTCAGTACTTC.

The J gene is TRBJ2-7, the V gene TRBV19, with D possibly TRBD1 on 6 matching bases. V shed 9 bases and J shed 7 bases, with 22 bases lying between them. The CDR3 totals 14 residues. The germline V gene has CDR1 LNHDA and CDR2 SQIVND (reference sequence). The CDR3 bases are TGTGCCAGCGCTGGGGGACACCGGGTTGGTGAGCAGTACTTC. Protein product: CASAGGHRVGEQYF.

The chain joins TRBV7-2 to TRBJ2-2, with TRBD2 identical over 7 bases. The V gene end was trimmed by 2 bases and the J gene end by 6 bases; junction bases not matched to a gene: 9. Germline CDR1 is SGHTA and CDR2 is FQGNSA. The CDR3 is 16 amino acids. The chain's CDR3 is CASSLSGGKLAGELFF. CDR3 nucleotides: TGTGCCAGCAGCTTATCGGGGGGAAAGTTGGCCGGGGAGCTGTTTTTT.

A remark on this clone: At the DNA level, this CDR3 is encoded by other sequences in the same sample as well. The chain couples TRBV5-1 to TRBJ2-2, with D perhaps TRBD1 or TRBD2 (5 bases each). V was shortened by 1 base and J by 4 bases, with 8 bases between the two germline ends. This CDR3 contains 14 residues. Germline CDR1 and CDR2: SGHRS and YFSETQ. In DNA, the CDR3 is TGCGCCAGCAGCTTGTCAGGGAGCACCGGGGAGCTGTTTTTT. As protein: CASSLSGSTGELFF.

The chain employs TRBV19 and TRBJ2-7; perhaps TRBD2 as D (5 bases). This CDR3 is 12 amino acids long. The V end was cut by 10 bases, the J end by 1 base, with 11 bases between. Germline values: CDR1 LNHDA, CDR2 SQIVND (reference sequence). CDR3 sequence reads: CATRGSSYEQYF. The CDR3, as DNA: TGTGCCACCCGGGGATCATCCTACGAGCAGTACTTC. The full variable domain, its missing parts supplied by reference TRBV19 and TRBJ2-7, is DGGITQSPKYLFRKEGQNVTLSCEQNLNHDAMYWYRQDPGQGLRLIYYSQIVNDFQKGDIAEGYSVSREKKESFPLTVTSAQKNPTAFYLCATRGSSYEQYFGPGTRLTVT.

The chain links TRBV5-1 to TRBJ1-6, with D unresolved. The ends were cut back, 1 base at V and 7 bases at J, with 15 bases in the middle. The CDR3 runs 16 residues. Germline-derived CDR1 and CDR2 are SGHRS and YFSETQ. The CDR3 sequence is CASSLRSGGPNSPLHF. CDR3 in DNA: TGCGCCAGCAGCTTGAGATCGGGAGGCCCCAATTCACCCCTCCACTTT.

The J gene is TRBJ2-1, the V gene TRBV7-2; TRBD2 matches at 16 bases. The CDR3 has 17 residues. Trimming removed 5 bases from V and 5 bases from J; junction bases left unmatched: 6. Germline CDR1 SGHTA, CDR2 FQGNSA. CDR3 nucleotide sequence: TGTGCCAGCAGCCGGGGACTAGCGGGGGGGCCGGACAATGAGCAGTTCTTC. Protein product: CASSRGLAGGPDNEQFF.

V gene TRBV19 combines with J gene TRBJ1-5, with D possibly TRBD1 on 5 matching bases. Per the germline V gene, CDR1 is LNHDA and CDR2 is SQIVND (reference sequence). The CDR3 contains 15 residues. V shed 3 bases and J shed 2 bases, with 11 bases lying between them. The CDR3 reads CASSMYGGGNQPQHF. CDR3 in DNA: TGTGCCAGTAGTATGTACGGGGGAGGCAATCAGCCCCAGCATTTT.

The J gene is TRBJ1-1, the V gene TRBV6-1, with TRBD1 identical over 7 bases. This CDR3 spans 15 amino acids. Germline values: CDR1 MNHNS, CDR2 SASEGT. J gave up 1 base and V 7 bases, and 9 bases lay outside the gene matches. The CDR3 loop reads CASKREGQENTEAFF. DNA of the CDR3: TGTGCCAGCAAGAGGGAAGGACAGGAGAACACTGAAGCTTTCTTT.

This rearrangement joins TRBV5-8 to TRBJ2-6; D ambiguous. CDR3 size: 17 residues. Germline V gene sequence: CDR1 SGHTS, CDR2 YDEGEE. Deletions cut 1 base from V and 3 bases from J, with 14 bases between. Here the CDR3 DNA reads TGTGCCAGCAGCTTGAATCCCCGAGCGTTTGGGGCCAACGTCCTGACTTTC. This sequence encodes CASSLNPRAFGANVLTF.

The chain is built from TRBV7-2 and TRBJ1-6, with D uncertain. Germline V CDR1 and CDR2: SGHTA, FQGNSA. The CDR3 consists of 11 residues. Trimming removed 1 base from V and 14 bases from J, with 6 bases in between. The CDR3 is CASSLVGSLHF. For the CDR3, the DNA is TGTGCCAGCAGCTTAGTGGGGTCCCTCCACTTT.

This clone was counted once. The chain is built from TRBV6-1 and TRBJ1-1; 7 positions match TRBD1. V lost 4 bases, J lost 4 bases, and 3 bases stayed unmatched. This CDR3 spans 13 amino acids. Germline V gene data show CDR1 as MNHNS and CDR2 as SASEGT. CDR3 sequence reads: CASSATGSTEAFF. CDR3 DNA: TGTGCCAGCAGTGCGACAGGGAGCACTGAAGCTTTCTTT.

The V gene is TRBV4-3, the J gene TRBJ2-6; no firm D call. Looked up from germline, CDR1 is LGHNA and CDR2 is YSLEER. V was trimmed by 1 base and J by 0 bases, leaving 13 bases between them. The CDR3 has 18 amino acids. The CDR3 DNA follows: TGCGCCAGCAGCCAAGTTAAGGAATTGATCTCTGGGGCCAACGTCCTGACTTTC. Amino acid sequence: CASSQVKELISGANVLTF.

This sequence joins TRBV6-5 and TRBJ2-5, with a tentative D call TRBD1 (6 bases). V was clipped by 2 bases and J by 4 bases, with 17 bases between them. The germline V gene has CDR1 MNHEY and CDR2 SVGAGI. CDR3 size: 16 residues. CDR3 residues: CASSYPRGRSGETQYF. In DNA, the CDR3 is TGTGCCAGCAGTTACCCCAGGGGTAGGAGCGGAGAGACCCAGTACTTC.